The entry below describes one TCR beta chain. No antigen is known for it. This entry is derived from a study of OX40 agonist ivuxolimab in advanced cancers. Findings and limits, study-wide: Also showing low normalized T-cell clonal expansion were some of the nonresponders.

Measured with immunoSEQ multiplex PCR; TCRdb has only the in-frame clones, and not every one. The table has some 99,000 clones, approximately 95% seen once; the top ten hold approximately 0.18%. Germline V gene data show CDR1 as PRHDT and CDR2 as FYEKMQ (reference sequence). After removal of 4 bases from V and 1 base from J, the junction contained 1 base not matched to a gene. The CDR3 spans 13 residues. The chain has TRBV13 and TRBJ2-7, with TRBD1 identical over 7 bases. This clonotype was sampled from an adult with an advanced solid tumor such as melanoma, head and neck, liver or kidney cancer. Material: CD4+ or CD8+ T cells sorted from blood, obtained in a trial of the OX40 agonist ivuxolimab. CDR3 in amino acids: CASSSTGSYEQYF. The CDR3 DNA reads TGTGCCAGCAGCTCGACAGGGTCCTACGAGCAGTACTTC.